This T cell receptor beta chain was identified during a study of T cell repertoires in cytomegalovirus infection. The overall study: Peptides in the study included HLA-C-restricted and HLA-B-restricted CMV epitopes. Carrying CMV and the relevant HLA type showed in public TCR beta signatures.

This clonotype was detected a few times. As yet, its antigen is unknown. General study findings and limits: The study identified carriers of CMV plus the relevant HLA from cumulative public TCR beta family frequency. HLA-C-restricted CMV-specific TCR beta clonotypes prevailed in the ex vivo response.

TCRdb re-analysed the reads in MiXCR, keeping a single row per CDR3 protein. The sample lists roughly 990,000 distinct CDR3 sequences; approximately 31% were seen once. V was pared by 3 bases and J by 0 bases, with 13 bases between. There are 16 residues in the CDR3. Germline lookup yields CDR1 MGHRA and CDR2 YSYEKL. This sequence was found in a human donor in good health (CMV status not recorded). Some clones in this sample may be carry-over from other donors' samples. This rearrangement joins TRBV4-1 to TRBJ2-3; D is possibly TRBD2 (5 bases). Sample: cultured CD8+ T cells from PBMCs, taken from culture after CMV antigen stimulation. The CDR3 reads CASSQGLWTSTDTQYF. The CDR3 DNA is TGCGCCAGCAGCCAGGGGTTGTGGACTAGCACAGATACGCAGTATTTT.